These 27 T cell receptor beta chains were all obtained from the same sample, sequenced in a study of T cell repertoires in cytomegalovirus infection. TCRdb called the reads again in MiXCR, with one record for every CDR3 protein. The sample has about half a million distinct CDR3 sequences, 25% to 35% seen once. No cognate antigen is known for these TCRs. This sample comprised cultured PBMCs, obtained from culture after CMV antigen stimulation. These receptors were obtained from a human donor in good health (CMV status not recorded). Some clones in this sample may be carry-over from other donors' samples.

In its sample, this clonotype was seen many times. The chain recombines TRBV11-2 with TRBJ2-5; 9 nucleotides match TRBD2. The CDR3 extends over 15 amino acids. Per germline, CDR1 SGHAT and CDR2 FQNNGV. V was pared by 4 bases and J by 2 bases, with 5 bases of the junction left unmatched. CDR3: CASSSGLAFQETQYF. The CDR3 DNA is TGTGCCAGCAGCTCCGGACTAGCGTTTCAAGAGACCCAGTACTTC.

This clonotype was counted between two and nine times. The CDR3 region is CSARAITSGRGDEQFF. CDR3 nucleotide sequence: TGCAGTGCTAGAGCTATAACTAGCGGGAGGGGGGATGAGCAGTTCTTC. The V gene is TRBV20-1, the J gene TRBJ2-1; 13 bases agree with TRBD2. J lost 8 bases, V lost 1 base, and 8 bases had no gene match. The CDR3 is 16 amino acids. Germline V gene sequence: CDR1 DFQATT, CDR2 SNEGSKA (reference sequence).

This clonotype was detected a few times. This chain joins TRBV20-1 and TRBJ2-7; D is ambiguous. The CDR3 is made up of 10 amino acids. CDR1 and CDR2 from the germline V gene are DFQATT and SNEGSKA (reference sequence). The V end lost 6 bases, the J end lost 3 bases, and 6 bases lay between the germline ends. CDR3 sequence (DNA): TGCAGTGCGGTAAACTACGAGCAGTACTTC. This codes for CSAVNYEQYF.

The V gene is TRBV24-1, the J gene TRBJ2-1; 13 positions agree with TRBD2. The V gene's germline CDR1 is KGHDR and CDR2 SFDVKD. CDR3 length: 20 residues. J gave up 3 bases and V 3 bases, and 13 bases lay outside the gene matches. Here the CDR3 DNA reads TGTGCCACCAGTGATCCCCGGACTAGCGGGAGTTCACTCAACTACAATGAGCAGTTCTTC. Translation: CATSDPRTSGSSLNYNEQFF.

The chain combines TRBV12-3 or TRBV12-4 with TRBJ1-5, with D uncertain. This CDR3 is 16 amino acids long. V lost 5 bases and J 2 bases, leaving 16 bases between the germline ends. Written as DNA, the CDR3 is TGTGCCAGCAGTAAATTTTTCGGGGAGGGCAATCAGCCCCAGCATTTT. As protein: CASSKFFGEGNQPQHF.

V is TRBV27 and J is TRBJ2-5; D gene unclear. V shed 0 bases and J shed 5 bases, with 7 bases lying between them. Looked up from germline, CDR1 is MNHEY and CDR2 is SMNVEV (reference sequence). The CDR3 sequence is 13 residues long. The CDR3 here is CASSLSAVETQYF. In DNA form, the CDR3 reads TGTGCCAGCAGTTTATCGGCCGTCGAGACCCAGTACTTC.

This chain links TRBV12-3 or TRBV12-4 with TRBJ2-6; D remains unclear. The CDR3 is 15 amino acids. V was pared by 7 bases and J by 1 base, with 11 bases between. The CDR3: CASNLPGSGANVLTF. Here the CDR3 DNA reads TGTGCCAGCAACCTTCCCGGATCTGGGGCCAACGTCCTGACTTTC.

The table lists this clonotype with a few counts. The chain joins TRBV6-5 to TRBJ1-1; a weak D match, TRBD1 (5 bases). CDR1 MNHEY and CDR2 SVGAGI come from the germline V gene. V was trimmed by 10 bases and J by 5 bases, leaving 17 bases between them. The CDR3 is made up of 13 amino acids. The DNA for the CDR3 is TGTGCCACCCTGTTCGGGGCCGGGACTGAAGCTTTCTTT. It is translated as CATLFGAGTEAFF.

The chain links TRBV6-5 to TRBJ2-5, with 7 bases identical to TRBD1. CDR1 and CDR2 (germline): MNHEY, SVGAGI. V lost 4 bases and J lost 8; bases outside the gene matches: 10. The CDR3 consists of 14 residues. CDR3 in amino acids: CASSSSPGQPTQYF. CDR3 DNA: TGTGCCAGCAGTTCCAGCCCGGGACAGCCAACCCAGTACTTC.

This clonotype was recorded a few times. The rearrangement links TRBV20-1 to TRBJ2-1, with 10 bases aligning to TRBD2. CDR1 is DFQATT and CDR2 is SNEGSKA in the germline V gene (reference sequence). The V segment lost 7 bases and the J segment 0 bases; nucleotides outside the gene matches: 9. The CDR3 covers 16 residues. CDR3 DNA: TGCAGTGTTCTTAGCGGGAGGACTAGCTCCTACAATGAGCAGTTCTTC. Its protein is CSVLSGRTSSYNEQFF.

The V gene is TRBV6-6, the J gene TRBJ2-1; D is unresolved. The CDR3 sequence is 14 residues long. Germline-derived CDR1 and CDR2 are MNHNY and SVGAGI (reference sequence). Trimming cost V 2 bases and J 8 bases, with 13 bases left between them. The CDR3 DNA is TGTGCCAGCAGTTACGCGGCCCGGCGGCATGAGCAGTTCTTC. Translated, it gives CASSYAARRHEQFF.

The V and J genes are TRBV10-3 and TRBJ1-1; no reliable D call. The germline V and J ends were trimmed by 3 bases and 2 bases, with 7 bases remaining between them. CDR1 ENHRY and CDR2 SYGVKD come from the germline V gene. CDR3 length: 13 residues. The CDR3, as DNA: TGTGCCATCAGTGACACAGTTAACACTGAAGCTTTCTTT. The encoded protein is CAISDTVNTEAFF.

The chain recombines TRBV7-9 with TRBJ1-3; TRBD1 aligns across 9 bases. The ends lost 6 bases at V and 4 bases at J; junction bases unmatched: 7. The CDR3 is 15 residues long. From germline, CDR1 is SEHNR and CDR2 FQNEAQ (reference sequence). CDR3 DNA sequence: TGTGCCAGCAGGAAAACAGGGGGCGCAGGAAACACCATATATTTT. This codes for CASRKTGGAGNTIYF.

This clonotype was seen only a few times. The rearrangement joins TRBV7-6 to TRBJ1-1; D is ambiguous. The germline gives CDR1 SGHVS, CDR2 FNYEAQ. V was trimmed by 5 bases and J by 1 base, leaving 8 bases between them. CDR3 length: 13 residues. Here the CDR3 DNA reads TGTGCCAGCAGCGCCGGTGGGAACACTGAAGCTTTCTTT. It translates to CASSAGGNTEAFF.

Only a few counts were recorded for this clonotype. V is TRBV7-2 and J is TRBJ2-1, with TRBD1 matching over 8 bases. The V gene's germline CDR1 is SGHTA and CDR2 FQGNSA. The V and J ends lost 5 bases and 7 bases, in that order; junction bases with no gene match: 7. CDR3 length equals 14 residues. The CDR3 is CASSPWTGKNEQFF. Written as DNA, the CDR3 is TGTGCCAGCAGCCCGTGGACAGGGAAGAATGAGCAGTTCTTC.

This clonotype has only a few counts. The chain has TRBV7-9 and TRBJ2-5; D gene uncertain. V lost 2 bases, J lost 5 bases, and 6 bases lay in between. The CDR3 runs to 12 residues. The germline V gene encodes CDR1 SEHNR and CDR2 FQNEAQ (reference sequence). CDR3 in amino acids: CASSLMGETQYF. In DNA, the CDR3 is TGTGCCAGCAGCTTAATGGGGGAGACCCAGTACTTC.

The CDR3 is CASRRGLAGKNIQYF. CDR3 DNA: TGTGCCAGCAGAAGGGGGCTAGCGGGTAAAAACATTCAGTACTTC. The rearrangement links TRBV7-8 to TRBJ2-4; TRBD2 is a possible D gene (8 bases). The CDR3 runs to 15 residues. V lost 6 bases and J 4 bases, leaving 16 bases between the germline ends. Germline values: CDR1 SGHVS, CDR2 FQNEAQ.

This clonotype was recorded a few times. The CDR3 loop is CASSLGTSGRAIPNEQFF. DNA for the CDR3: TGCGCCAGCAGCTTGGGGACTAGCGGGAGGGCGATCCCTAATGAGCAGTTCTTC. This chain joins TRBV5-1 and TRBJ2-1, with 15 bases identical to TRBD2. Per the germline V gene, CDR1 is SGHRS and CDR2 is YFSETQ. V was clipped by 0 bases and J by 7 bases; unmatched bases: 8. This CDR3 is 18 amino acids long.

This clonotype appeared many times. V is TRBV7-2 and J is TRBJ2-2; the match to TRBD1 covers 8 bases. V dropped 3 bases and J dropped 5; count of bases not matched to a gene: 5. Germline values: CDR1 SGHTA, CDR2 FQGNSA. This CDR3 contains 15 residues. The CDR3 region is CASSLDRVFTGELFF. The CDR3 DNA is TGTGCCAGCAGCTTGGACAGGGTATTTACCGGGGAGCTGTTTTTT.

This chain joins TRBV4-1 and TRBJ1-1; D gene ambiguous. Deletions cut 4 bases from V and 1 base from J, with 13 bases between. The CDR3 spans 15 residues. Germline CDR1 is MGHRA and CDR2 is YSYEKL. The CDR3 protein is CASSPQGAANTEAFF. The CDR3 DNA follows: TGCGCCAGCAGCCCCCAAGGTGCGGCGAACACTGAAGCTTTCTTT.

The sample holds many counts of this clonotype. V gene TRBV7-2 combines with J gene TRBJ2-3, with 11 positions matching TRBD2. The CDR3 is made up of 16 amino acids. After removal of 5 bases from V and 4 bases from J, the junction contained 8 bases not matched to a gene. CDR1 is SGHTA, CDR2 FQGNSA, per germline. For the CDR3, the DNA is TGTGCCAGCAGCCCTCGACTAGCGGGACTGGCAGATACGCAGTATTTT. Its protein is CASSPRLAGLADTQYF.

This clonotype has at least ten counts. The CDR3 protein is CASSPDNNQPQHF. CDR3 sequence (DNA): TGTGCCAGCAGCCCCGACAACAATCAGCCCCAGCATTTT. The chain carries TRBV7-2 and TRBJ1-5; D unresolved. CDR1 SGHTA and CDR2 FQGNSA come from the germline V gene. V shed 5 bases and J shed 3 bases, with 8 bases lying between them. The length of the CDR3 is 13 residues.

About this clonotype: At one end the junction does not follow the germline gene, possibly because of a read error. V gene TRBV27 combines with J gene TRBJ2-1, with D perhaps given as TRBD1 or TRBD2 (5 bases each). Germline V gene lookup returns CDR1 MNHEY and CDR2 SMNVEV (reference sequence). The CDR3 spans 15 residues. The CDR3 nucleotides read TGTGCCGGCAGTACCTGGGACCCTGATTTCAATGAGCAGTTCTTC. Its translation is CAGSTWDPDFNEQFF.

This clonotype was seen repeatedly, ten times or more. The chain couples TRBV7-2 to TRBJ1-6; D is undetermined. Trimming left V 0 bases short and J 8 bases short, with 8 bases between. The CDR3 is 14 residues long. The germline V gene has CDR1 SGHTA and CDR2 FQGNSA. This CDR3 is CASSLARMYSPLHF. The CDR3 DNA sequence: TGTGCCAGCAGCTTAGCACGGATGTATTCACCCCTCCACTTT.

This clonotype came up once. The chain couples TRBV14 to TRBJ2-3; TRBD2 aligns across 7 bases. The CDR3 loop spans 15 amino acids. Germline V gene sequence: CDR1 SGHDN, CDR2 FVKESK. Trimming cost V 4 bases and J 2 bases; bases outside gene matches: 6. The CDR3 DNA reads as TGTGCCAGCAGCCTCCGCGGGGGTTTCACAGATACGCAGTATTTT. It specifies CASSLRGGFTDTQYF.

This clonotype has just a few counts. CDR3 coding DNA: TGTGCCAGCAGTTACTTTCCAGGGATCAATGAAAAACTGTTTTTT. It translates to CASSYFPGINEKLFF. The chain has TRBV6-6 and TRBJ1-4; D might be TRBD1 (5 bases). Germline V gives CDR1 MNHNY, CDR2 SVGAGI (reference sequence). V dropped 1 base and J dropped 5 bases, with 11 bases sitting between them. This CDR3 comprises 15 residues.

The sample holds a few counts of this clonotype. The chain links TRBV2 to TRBJ2-6, with 8 bases fitting TRBD1. CDR1 is SNHLY, CDR2 FYNNEI, per germline. The CDR3 runs to 20 residues. The junction had 17 bases not matched to a gene; V was cut back by 7 bases and J by 0 bases. CDR3 amino acids: CASNLPTGAERYSGANVLTF. CDR3 in DNA: TGTGCCAGCAATTTGCCGACAGGGGCCGAACGGTACTCTGGGGCCAACGTCCTGACTTTC.